This T cell receptor (beta chain) was documented in a study of cytomegalovirus exposure and HLA in healthy donors. General study findings and limits: The study put 150 to 200 TCR beta chains on its list as cytomegalovirus-associated. According to a subsequent analysis, TCR clusters identified in the first cohort showed a tendency to co-occur across the 100 to 150 validation repertoires. Among TCR sequences, most were rare, though some public TCRs appeared in many donors.

The donors were part of the validation cohort, which consisted of 120 subjects and was separate from the first cohort of about 720 subjects. As concerns this clone: Its antigen is not known.

Repertoires were generated with immunoSEQ multiplex PCR, while TCRdb's copy carries only in-frame clones and drops some. The table shows hundreds of thousands of clones, with roughly 84% occurring only once. Germline V CDR1 and CDR2: MNHEY, SMNVEV (reference sequence). The CDR3 sequence is 15 residues long. Trimming stripped 6 bases from V and 6 bases from J, with 17 bases between. The chain links TRBV27 to TRBJ1-4; no firm D call. This TCR derives from a woman aged 18-29 years in good health and CMV-seropositive. Sequenced input: PBMCs. Written as DNA, the CDR3 is TGTGCCAGCAGCCACCTAGGAGGGTATGATGAAAAACTGTTTTTT. Encoded protein: CASSHLGGYDEKLFF. The full variable domain, rest sourced from reference TRBV27 and TRBJ1-4, is EAQVTQNPRYLITVTGKKLTVTCSQNMNHEYMSWYRQDPGLGLRQIYYSMNVEVTDKGDVPEGYKVSRKEKRNFPLILESPSPNQTSLYFCASSHLGGYDEKLFFGSGTQLSVL.